Listed below are T cell receptor beta chains from one sample, sequenced in a study of cytomegalovirus exposure and HLA in healthy donors. The data were produced by immunoSEQ multiplex PCR, yet TCRdb's version contains in-frame clones alone and is incomplete. Among roughly 120,000 clones listed, around 78% were seen once. The specimen was PBMCs. These TCRs come from a man between 40 and 49 years old in good health and CMV-seronegative. CDR3s include the opening cysteine and the closing phenylalanine or tryptophan. D genes are given only for firm matches. Only some rows state a clone size, as once, few, many or a class for expanded clones.

v_call,d_call,clone_size,j_call,cdr3_length,cdr3_aa,cdr3_nt
TRBV30,TRBD2,NA,TRBJ2-5,15,CAWSLLAGGGETQYF,TGTGCCTGGAGCTTGCTAGCGGGGGGCGGGGAGACCCAGTACTTC
TRBV5-1,NA,few,TRBJ1-2,14,CASSFEGGNYGYTF,TGCGCCAGCAGCTTTGAGGGAGGGAACTATGGCTACACCTTC
TRBV6-1,TRBD1,NA,TRBJ2-7,15,CASSHLGTGAYEQYF,TGTGCCAGCAGTCACTTAGGAACAGGGGCGTACGAGCAGTACTTC
TRBV15,TRBD2,once,TRBJ2-7,16,CATSRDGDGRGGEQYF,TGTGCCACCAGCAGAGATGGAGACGGGAGGGGCGGTGAGCAGTACTTC
TRBV13,NA,NA,TRBJ2-2,16,CASSFPSGGSTGELFF,TGTGCCAGCAGCTTCCCCTCCGGCGGATCCACCGGGGAGCTGTTTTTT
TRBV29-1,NA,NA,TRBJ2-1,13,CSVEDLGPREQFF,TGCAGCGTTGAAGATCTTGGCCCTCGAGAGCAGTTCTTC
TRBV5-8,NA,once,TRBJ1-6,14,CASSLDSLASPLHF,TGTGCCAGCAGCTTGGACAGTCTCGCTTCACCCCTCCACTTT
TRBV19,NA,NA,TRBJ1-2,15,CASIIRKDTEEGYTF,TGTGCCAGTATCATACGAAAGGACACGGAAGAAGGGTACACCTTC
TRBV6-5,TRBD1,NA,TRBJ1-2,13,CASRDRTGLRYTF,TGTGCCAGCAGAGACCGGACAGGGCTGCGCTACACCTTC
TRBV27,NA,few,TRBJ2-7,14,CASSSQNRDYEQYF,TGTGCCAGCAGTTCACAAAACAGGGACTACGAGCAGTACTTC
TRBV11-2,TRBD1,few,TRBJ1-3,15,CASSLQTGAGNTIYF,TGTGCCAGCAGCTTACAAACAGGGGCTGGAAACACCATATATTTT
TRBV27,NA,NA,TRBJ1-1,13,CASTSGGGTEAFF,TGTGCCAGCACCTCCGGGGGTGGCACTGAAGCTTTCTTT
TRBV4-3,NA,NA,TRBJ2-1,17,CASSQDGVRGKDNEQFF,TGCGCCAGCAGCCAAGATGGAGTCCGGGGGAAGGACAATGAGCAGTTCTTC
TRBV14,TRBD1,NA,TRBJ2-3,14,CASGQGRNTDTQYF,TGTGCCAGTGGACAGGGTAGGAATACAGATACGCAGTATTTT
TRBV5-6,NA,NA,TRBJ2-7,15,CASSLAGRGIHEQYF,TGTGCCAGCAGCTTGGCCGGCAGGGGCATCCACGAGCAGTACTTC
TRBV18,TRBD1,once,TRBJ1-1,15,CASSLTQGEDTEAFF,TGTGCCAGCTCCCTCACACAGGGGGAGGACACTGAAGCTTTCTTT
TRBV2,TRBD1,few,TRBJ1-6,14,CASLGTAYNSPLHF,TGTGCCAGCCTCGGGACAGCCTATAATTCACCCCTCCACTTT
TRBV4-2,TRBD2,NA,TRBJ2-2,16,CASSRLAGEATGELFF,TGTGCCAGCAGCCGGCTAGCGGGGGAGGCCACCGGGGAGCTGTTTTTT
TRBV19,TRBD2,NA,TRBJ2-1,13,CASTPTGGNEQFF,TGTGCCAGTACCCCAACGGGAGGGAATGAGCAGTTCTTC
TRBV7-9,TRBD1,NA,TRBJ1-1,15,CASSLRQGTGTEAFF,TGTGCCAGCAGCCTACGACAGGGGACGGGCACTGAAGCTTTCTTT